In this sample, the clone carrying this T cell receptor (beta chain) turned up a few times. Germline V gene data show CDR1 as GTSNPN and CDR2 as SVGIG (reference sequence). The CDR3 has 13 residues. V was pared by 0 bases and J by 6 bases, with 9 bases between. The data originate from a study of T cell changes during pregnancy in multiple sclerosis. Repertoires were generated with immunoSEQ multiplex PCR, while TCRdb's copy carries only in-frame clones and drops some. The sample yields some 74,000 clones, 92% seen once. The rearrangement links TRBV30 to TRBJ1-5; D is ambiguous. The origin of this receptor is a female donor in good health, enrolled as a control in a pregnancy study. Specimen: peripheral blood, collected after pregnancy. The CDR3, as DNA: TGTGCCTGGAGTGTACTCCCTGGTCAGCCCCAGCATTTT. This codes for CAWSVLPGQPQHF.